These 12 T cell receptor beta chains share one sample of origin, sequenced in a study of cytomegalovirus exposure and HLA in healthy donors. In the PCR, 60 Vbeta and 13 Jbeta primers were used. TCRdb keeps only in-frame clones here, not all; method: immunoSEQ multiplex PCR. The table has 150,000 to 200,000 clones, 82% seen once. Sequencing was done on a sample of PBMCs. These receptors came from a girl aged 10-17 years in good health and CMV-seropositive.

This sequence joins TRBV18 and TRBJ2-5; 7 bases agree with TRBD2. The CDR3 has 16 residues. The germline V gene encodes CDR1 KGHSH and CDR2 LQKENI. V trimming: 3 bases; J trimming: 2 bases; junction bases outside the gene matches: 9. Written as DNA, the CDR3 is TGTGCCAGCTCACCTGGGGGAGGGAACGGACAAGAGACCCAGTACTTC. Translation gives CASSPGGGNGQETQYF.

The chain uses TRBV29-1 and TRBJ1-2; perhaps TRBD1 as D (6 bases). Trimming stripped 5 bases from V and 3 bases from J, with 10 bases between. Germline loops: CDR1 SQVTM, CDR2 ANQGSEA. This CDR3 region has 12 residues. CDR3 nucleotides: TGCAGCGTTAGCTACAGGGACTATGGCTACACCTTC. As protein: CSVSYRDYGYTF.

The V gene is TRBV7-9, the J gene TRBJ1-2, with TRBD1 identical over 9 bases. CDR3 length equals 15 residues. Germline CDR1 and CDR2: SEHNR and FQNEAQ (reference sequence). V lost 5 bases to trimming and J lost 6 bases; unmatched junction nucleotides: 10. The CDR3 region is CASSTQSRDRDGYTF. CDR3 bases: TGTGCCAGCAGCACACAAAGTAGGGACAGGGATGGCTACACCTTC.

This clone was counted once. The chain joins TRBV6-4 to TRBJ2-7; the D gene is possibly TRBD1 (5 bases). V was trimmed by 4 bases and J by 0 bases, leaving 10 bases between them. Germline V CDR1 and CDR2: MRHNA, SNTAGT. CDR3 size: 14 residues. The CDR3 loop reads CASSGVGVSYEQYF. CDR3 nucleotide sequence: TGTGCCAGCAGTGGGGTAGGGGTCTCCTACGAGCAGTACTTC.

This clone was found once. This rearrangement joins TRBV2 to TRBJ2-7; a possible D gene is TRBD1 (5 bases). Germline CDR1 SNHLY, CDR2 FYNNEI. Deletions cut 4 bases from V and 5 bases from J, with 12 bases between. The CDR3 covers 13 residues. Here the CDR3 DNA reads TGTGCCAGCAGTGGGATGGGGCTTGACGAGCAGTACTTC. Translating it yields CASSGMGLDEQYF.

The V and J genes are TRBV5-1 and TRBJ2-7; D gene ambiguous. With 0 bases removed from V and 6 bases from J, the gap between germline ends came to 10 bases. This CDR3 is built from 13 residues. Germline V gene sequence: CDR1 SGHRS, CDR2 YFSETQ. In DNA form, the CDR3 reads TGCGCCAGCAGCTTGGAGCTTCCCGGCGAGCAGTACTTC. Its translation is CASSLELPGEQYF. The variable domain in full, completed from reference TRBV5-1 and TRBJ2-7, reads KAGVTQTPRYLIKTRGQQVTLSCSPISGHRSVSWYQQTPGQGLQFLFEYFSETQRNKGNFPGRFSGRQFSNSRSEMNVSTLELGDSALYLCASSLELPGEQYFGPGTRLTVT.

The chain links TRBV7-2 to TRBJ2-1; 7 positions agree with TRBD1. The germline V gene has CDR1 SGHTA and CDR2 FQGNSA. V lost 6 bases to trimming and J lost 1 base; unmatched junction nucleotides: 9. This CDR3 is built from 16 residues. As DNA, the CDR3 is TGTGCCAGCAGTCGGAACGCAGGGGGATCCTACAATGAGCAGTTCTTC. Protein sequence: CASSRNAGGSYNEQFF.

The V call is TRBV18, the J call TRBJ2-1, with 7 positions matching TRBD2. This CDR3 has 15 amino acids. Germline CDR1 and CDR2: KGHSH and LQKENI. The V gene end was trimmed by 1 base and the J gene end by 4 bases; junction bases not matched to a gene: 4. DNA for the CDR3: TGTGCCAGCTCACCACGGCGGGAGTCGTACAATGAGCAGTTCTTC. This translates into CASSPRRESYNEQFF.

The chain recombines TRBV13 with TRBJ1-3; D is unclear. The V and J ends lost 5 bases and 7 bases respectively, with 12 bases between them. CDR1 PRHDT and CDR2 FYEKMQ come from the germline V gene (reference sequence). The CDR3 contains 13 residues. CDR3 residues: CASSLGRWNTIYF. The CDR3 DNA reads TGTGCCAGCAGCCTTGGGAGGTGGAACACCATATATTTT. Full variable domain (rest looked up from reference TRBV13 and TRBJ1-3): AAGVIQSPRHLIKEKRETATLKCYPIPRHDTVYWYQQGPGQDPQFLISFYEKMQSDKGSIPDRFSAQQFSDYHSELNMSSLELGDSALYFCASSLGRWNTIYFGEGSWLTVV.

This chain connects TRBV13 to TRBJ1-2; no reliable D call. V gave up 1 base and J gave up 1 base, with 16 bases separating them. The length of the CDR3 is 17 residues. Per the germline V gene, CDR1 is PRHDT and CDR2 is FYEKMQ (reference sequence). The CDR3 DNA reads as TGTGCCAGCAGCTTAGAGGCAGAGCGAGACTTTAACTATGGCTACACCTTC. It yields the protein CASSLEAERDFNYGYTF.

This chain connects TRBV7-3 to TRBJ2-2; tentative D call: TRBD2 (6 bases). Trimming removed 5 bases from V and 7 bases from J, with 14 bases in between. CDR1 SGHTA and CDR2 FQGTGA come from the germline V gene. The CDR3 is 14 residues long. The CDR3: CASSPRLVGGELFF. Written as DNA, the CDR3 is TGTGCCAGCAGCCCCCGACTAGTCGGCGGGGAGCTGTTTTTT.

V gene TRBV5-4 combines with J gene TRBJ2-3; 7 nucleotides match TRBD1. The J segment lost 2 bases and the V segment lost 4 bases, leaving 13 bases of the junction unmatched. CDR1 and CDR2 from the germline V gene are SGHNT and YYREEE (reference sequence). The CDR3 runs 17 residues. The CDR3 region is CASSLGYRGPSTDTQYF. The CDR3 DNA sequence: TGTGCCAGCAGCCTTGGGTACAGGGGACCATCCACAGATACGCAGTATTTT.